Sequencing of this T cell receptor (beta chain) was carried out in a study of T cells in Graves' hyperthyroidism and ophthalmopathy. Study-wide results and caveats: The authors' 13 V-J model separated ophthalmopathy from stable hyperthyroidism.

For this clonotype: Its matching antigen is unknown. This clone may be a read error of a much larger clone one base away.

The germline V gene has CDR1 SGHNT and CDR2 YENEEA. V was shortened by 8 bases and J by 5 bases, with 13 bases between the two germline ends. This CDR3 is built from 12 residues. TCR beta CDR3 sequences were amplified from RNA transcripts. First-round RT-PCR with HTBI primers amplified the TCR CDR3 region. Via MiXCR, TCRdb re-called the multiplex PCR reads, giving one row per CDR3 protein. The table includes 250,000 to 300,000 distinct CDR3 sequences, approximately 19% detected once. Sequenced input: blood. The origin of this receptor is a man between 50 and 59 years old with Graves' ophthalmopathy. V is TRBV11-3 and J is TRBJ2-7; D is perhaps TRBD1 (6 bases). CDR3 nucleotide sequence: TGTGCCAGCGGCGTACAGGGTCACGAGCAGTACTTC. Translation gives CASGVQGHEQYF.